These 9 T cell receptor beta chains share one sample of origin, sequenced in a study of graft-versus-host responses after intestinal transplantation. Using immunoSEQ multiplex PCR, the repertoire was profiled, and TCRdb retains in-frame clones only, with some absent. Among 100,000 to 110,000 clones listed, roughly 84% were seen once. Their antigens remain unidentified. The sequences come from unstimulated CD4+ T cells sorted from spleen or lymph node cells, collected before transplant. The receptors derive from a human donor who was the organ donor for an intestinal transplant.

This clone was seen just once. The chain combines TRBV23-1 with TRBJ1-5; TRBD1 matches at 10 bases. TRBV23-1 is reported as an ORF; its role is uncertain. The ends lost 4 bases at V and 3 bases at J; junction bases unmatched: 6. The CDR3 covers 16 residues. The CDR3, as DNA: TGCGCCAGCAGTCTAGACGGGACAGGGGACAATCAGCCCCAGCATTTT. It yields the protein CASSLDGTGDNQPQHF.

The V call is TRBV30, the J call TRBJ1-5; maybe TRBD1 (6 bases). The V gene's germline CDR1 is GTSNPN and CDR2 SVGIG (reference sequence). This CDR3 has 16 residues. Trimming shortened V by 0 bases and J by 4 bases, and 16 bases separated the two germline ends. CDR3: CAWSVSAGQGNQPQHF. The CDR3 DNA sequence: TGTGCCTGGAGTGTAAGTGCGGGCCAGGGGAATCAGCCCCAGCATTTT.

The rearrangement uses TRBV11-2 and TRBJ2-3; D unclear. Trimming left V 8 bases short and J 8 bases short, with 11 bases between. Germline CDR1 and CDR2: SGHAT and FQNNGV. This CDR3 comprises 11 residues. The CDR3 protein is CASHGIGTQYF. The CDR3 DNA reads TGTGCCAGCCACGGTATAGGTACGCAGTATTTT.

CDR3 sequence reads: CASSFEAALGSNEKLFF. The CDR3 DNA is TGTGCCAGCAGTTTTGAGGCAGCCCTAGGGTCTAATGAAAAACTGTTTTTT. This chain links TRBV28 with TRBJ1-4; no definite D call. The CDR3 length is 17 residues. Trimming pared 3 bases from V and 3 bases from J, leaving 17 bases between. Germline V gene data show CDR1 as MDHEN and CDR2 as SYDVKM. Variable domain in full (rest from reference TRBV28 and TRBJ1-4): DVKVTQSSRYLVKRTGEKVFLECVQDMDHENMFWYRQDPGLGLRLIYFSYDVKMKEKGDIPEGYSVSREKKERFSLILESASTNQTSMYLCASSFEAALGSNEKLFFGSGTQLSVL.

V usage is TRBV28 and J usage is TRBJ2-7; D is possibly TRBD1 (6 bases). The V gene's germline CDR1 is MDHEN and CDR2 SYDVKM. CDR3 length equals 14 residues. The germline V and J ends were trimmed by 5 bases and 1 base, with 12 bases remaining between them. Written as DNA, the CDR3 is TGTGCCAGCAGTAGACCGGACAGATCCTACGAGCAGTACTTC. Translation: CASSRPDRSYEQYF.

This rearrangement joins TRBV2 to TRBJ1-2, with no clear D. CDR1 and CDR2 (germline): SNHLY, FYNNEI. This CDR3 comprises 13 residues. V lost 4 bases to trimming and J lost 8 bases, with 14 bases between them. The CDR3 is CASSVLGTIGYTF. Here the CDR3 DNA reads TGTGCCAGCAGTGTCTTAGGAACTATCGGCTACACCTTC.

This sequence joins TRBV19 and TRBJ2-5, with a weak D call TRBD2 (6 bases). Germline-derived CDR1 and CDR2 are LNHDA and SQIVND (reference sequence). The CDR3 runs 13 residues. V lost 4 bases and J lost 2, with 8 bases in between. CDR3 bases: TGTGCCAGTAGTAGCGGGGCACAAGAGACCCAGTACTTC. As protein: CASSSGAQETQYF.

The chain has TRBV9 and TRBJ1-3; 7 bases fit TRBD1. The CDR3 spans 18 residues. V lost 0 bases to trimming and J lost 0 bases; unmatched junction nucleotides: 9. CDR1 SGDLS and CDR2 YYNGEE come from the germline V gene. CDR3 amino acids: CASSVDSGQKSSGNTIYF. The DNA of the CDR3 is TGTGCCAGCAGCGTAGATTCGGGACAGAAGAGCTCTGGAAACACCATATATTTT.

V is TRBV11-2 and J is TRBJ2-1, with a weak D call TRBD1 (5 bases). Per the germline V gene, CDR1 is SGHAT and CDR2 is FQNNGV. CDR3 length: 16 residues. V lost 5 bases to trimming and J lost 5 bases, with 19 bases between them. CDR3 DNA sequence: TGTGCCAGCAGCATCACTGGATCGACAGATGACAATGAGCAGTTCTTC. Translation: CASSITGSTDDNEQFF.